This T cell receptor (beta chain) was sequenced during a study of blood T cells in healthy people across ages (dated by TCRdb to between 2015 and 2016). Background for the entire study: In model experiments, roughly one uniquely barcoded TCR beta cDNA molecule per two T cells was captured by template switching. Using deep sequencing normalized with unique cDNA molecular identifiers, the study measured how TCR beta repertoire diversity changes with age. To avoid experimental bias, donors of different ages were distributed randomly across sequencing lanes. Using the same blood draw, the study looked at two additional independent replicas of 1 million unique cDNA reads for two donors, one aged 18 to 30 and the other aged 80 or older. The donors were split into four age groups: young (average around 17 years), middle-aged (roughly 39), aged (62) and long-lived (roughly 77). The research as a whole found: Because the CMV infection status of the donors was unknown, age-related changes in expanded clonotypes may potentially have been confounded. Compared with the aged group, the long-lived group had more naive CD4+ T cells, fewer expanded clones and increased TCR diversity, a pattern suggesting age selection. Because profiling used bulk unsorted PBMCs, naive and antigen-experienced compartments could not be compared conclusively. As age increased, observed TCR beta diversity per million T cells dropped in a roughly linear way, and a significant reduction was already evident by age around 41. Total diversity estimates from one million sequenced T cells were considered lower bounds and underestimates. Observed TCR beta diversity correlated strongly with the percentage of naive T cells measured by flow cytometry.

The 40 or so donors, aged about 6 to 100 years, were systemically healthy Caucasian individuals from Russia. Around 9.9 milliliters of peripheral blood were collected from each donor into EDTA-treated Vacutainer tubes. Ficoll-Paque density-gradient centrifugation was used to isolate PBMCs, with at least 6 million obtained per sample. Total RNA was extracted from PBMCs with Trizol reagent, with at least 6 micrograms obtained per sample. For every donor, an aliquot of PBMCs went through flow cytometry to measure the percentages of naive CD45RAhigh/CD27high T cells. The library was obtained by 5' RACE. The listed sequencing device is Illumina HiSeq 2500. A second roughly 7 to 11 cycle PCR used a sample-barcoded 5' primer and a J-beta primer mix. A template-switch 5' adaptor carrying 12 random nucleotides introduced a unique molecular identifier onto each TCR beta cDNA molecule. At least 2.5 million CDR3-containing paired-end reads were obtained from each sample. All of the RNA was converted into first-strand cDNA using the Mint cDNA synthesis kit, with a TRBC-specific oligonucleotide serving as the primer. After uracil-DNA glycosylase treatment, a first 18-cycle PCR used universal primers M1SS and BC2_uni_R on all cDNA. As for the authors' bioinformatics: For normalization, 1 million high-quality reads, each with a distinct molecular identifier, were randomly selected from each sample. Reads sharing molecular identifiers were discarded rather than binned into consensus sequences. CDR3 identification, clonotype clustering and error correction used MiTCR with a Q25 quality threshold and the strictest error-elimination algorithm. A nonparametric unseen species model with Euler transformation was used to estimate a lower bound on total TCR beta diversity. TCRdb passed the public sequencing reads through fastp at Q25 and MiXCR, retaining productive beta sequences. One record per CDR3 amino acid sequence lists the most common genes and DNA. The V and J calls reflect TCRdb's pipeline rather than the authors' work. The sample profile shows 580,000 or so distinct CDR3 sequences; around half of them were found once. Clones ranked in the top ten supply around 23% of the sample.

Comment on this clonotype: It has no known antigen specificity. Base-call qualities are not available, and no considerably larger clone is one nucleotide away.

The germline V gene sets CDR1 to SGHTA and CDR2 to FQGNSA. The V end gives up 5 bases and the J end 6 bases, leaving 15 bases in the junction not matched to a gene. From cysteine to phenylalanine, the CDR3 is 17 amino acids long. Just CDR3 DNA is preserved here, 51 bases in frame from base 1. The chain joins TRBV7-2 to TRBJ2-3, with 9 junctional bases fitting TRBD2. Sequenced: blood. This receptor was obtained from a man older than 75 in good health. The DNA sequence is as follows: TGTGCCAGCAGCCTCCAGACTAGCGGTCAAGGCCCCGATACGCAGTATTTT. Its protein product is CASSLQTSGQGPDTQYF.